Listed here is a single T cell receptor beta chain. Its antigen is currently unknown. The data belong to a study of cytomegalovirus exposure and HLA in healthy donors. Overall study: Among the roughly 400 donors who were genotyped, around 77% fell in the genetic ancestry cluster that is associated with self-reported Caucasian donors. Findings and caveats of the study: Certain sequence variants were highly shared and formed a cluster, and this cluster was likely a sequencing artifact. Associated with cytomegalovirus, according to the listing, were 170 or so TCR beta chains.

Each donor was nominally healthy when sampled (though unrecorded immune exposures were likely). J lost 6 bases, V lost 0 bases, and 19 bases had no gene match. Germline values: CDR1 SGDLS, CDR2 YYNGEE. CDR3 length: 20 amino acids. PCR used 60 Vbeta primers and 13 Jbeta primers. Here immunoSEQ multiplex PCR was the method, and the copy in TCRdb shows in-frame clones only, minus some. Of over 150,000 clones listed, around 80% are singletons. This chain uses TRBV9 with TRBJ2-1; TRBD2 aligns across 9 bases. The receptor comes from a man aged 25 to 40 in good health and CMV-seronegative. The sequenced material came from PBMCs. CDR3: CASSVETFRASGVAGNEQFF. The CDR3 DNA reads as TGTGCCAGCAGCGTAGAGACCTTCCGGGCTAGCGGGGTGGCGGGCAATGAGCAGTTCTTC.